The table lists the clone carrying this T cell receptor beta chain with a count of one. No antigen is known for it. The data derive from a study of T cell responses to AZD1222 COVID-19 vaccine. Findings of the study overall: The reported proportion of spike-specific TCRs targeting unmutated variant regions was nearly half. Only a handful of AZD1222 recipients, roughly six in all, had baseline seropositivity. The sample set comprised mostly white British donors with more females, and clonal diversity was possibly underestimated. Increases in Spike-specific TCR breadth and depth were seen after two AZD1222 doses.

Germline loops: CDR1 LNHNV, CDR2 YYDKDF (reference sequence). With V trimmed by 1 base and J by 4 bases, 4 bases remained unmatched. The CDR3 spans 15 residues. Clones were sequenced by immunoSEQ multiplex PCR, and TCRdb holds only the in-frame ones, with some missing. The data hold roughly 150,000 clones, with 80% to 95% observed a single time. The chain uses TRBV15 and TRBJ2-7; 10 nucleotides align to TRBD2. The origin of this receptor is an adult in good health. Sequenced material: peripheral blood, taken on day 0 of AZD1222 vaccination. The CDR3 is CATSRGTSGTYEQYF. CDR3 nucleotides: TGTGCCACCAGCAGAGGCACTAGCGGGACGTACGAGCAGTACTTC.